These 8 T cell receptor beta chains share one sample of origin, sequenced in a study of blood T cells in healthy people across ages. Sample-barcoded 5' priming and a J-beta primer mix drove a second PCR of roughly 6 to 12 cycles. TCRdb used MiXCR to reprocess the 5' RACE reads, holding one entry per CDR3 protein. The sample lists roughly 1,500,000 distinct CDR3 sequences; approximately 32% were seen once. The specimen sequenced was blood. The source of these receptors is a woman younger than 45 in good health.

This clonotype was seen more than once but under ten times. This sequence joins TRBV10-3 and TRBJ2-5; 7 nucleotides match TRBD1. CDR1 ENHRY and CDR2 SYGVKD come from the germline V gene. V shed 3 bases and J 5 bases; nucleotides not matched to a gene: 12. The CDR3 extends over 16 amino acids. CDR3 protein: CAISDSRGGQGETQYF. The CDR3 DNA follows: TGTGCCATCAGTGATTCACGAGGGGGCCAGGGGGAGACCCAGTACTTC.

This chain connects TRBV20-1 to TRBJ1-2, with unresolved D. The CDR3 totals 13 residues. Germline values: CDR1 DFQATT, CDR2 SNEGSKA (reference sequence). V dropped 4 bases and J dropped 7 bases, with 16 bases sitting between them. The CDR3 loop is CSAIKSPPAGYTF. The CDR3 DNA is TGCAGTGCTATAAAATCGCCGCCGGCTGGCTACACCTTC.

The chain links TRBV3-1 to TRBJ1-5; 10 bases agree with TRBD1. The germline V gene has CDR1 LGHDT and CDR2 YNNKEL (reference sequence). The CDR3 spans 16 residues. V was clipped by 5 bases and J by 6 bases; unmatched bases: 10. The CDR3 here is CASSKSMTGGSQPQHF. In nucleotides, the CDR3 is TGTGCCAGCAGCAAGTCAATGACAGGGGGCAGTCAGCCCCAGCATTTT.

There are a few counts of this clonotype. A read error may produce the germline difference seen at one junction end. V usage is TRBV30 and J usage is TRBJ2-4; 16 nucleotides agree with TRBD2. The J call may not be correct, given that the DNA end is closer to TRBJ2-7. Germline CDR1 GTSNPN, CDR2 SVGIG (reference sequence). The CDR3 covers 16 residues. The DNA for the CDR3 is TGTGCCAGGAGCGGGGGACTAGCGGGAGGGGCAAACGAGCAGTACTTC. Translation gives CARSGGLAGGANEQYF.

The J gene is TRBJ2-7, the V gene TRBV28, with 14 bases that match TRBD2. This CDR3 contains 16 residues. Germline V lookup: CDR1 MDHEN, CDR2 SYDVKM. The V segment lost 8 bases and the J segment 0 bases; nucleotides outside the gene matches: 6. CDR3 DNA sequence: TGTGCCAGCCGACTAGCGGGGGGGGGAAGCTCCTACGAGCAGTACTTC. This codes for CASRLAGGGSSYEQYF.

The chain couples TRBV20-1 to TRBJ2-1; no clear D. The V end was cut by 6 bases, the J end by 8 bases, with 14 bases between. In germline, CDR1 is DFQATT, CDR2 SNEGSKA (reference sequence). The CDR3 runs 12 residues. CDR3 region: CSARRNFDEQFF. The CDR3 DNA follows: TGCAGTGCCCGCAGGAACTTCGATGAGCAGTTCTTC.

This clonotype showed up many times. This chain uses TRBV7-9 with TRBJ2-3; tentative D call: TRBD2 (5 bases). Germline-derived CDR1 and CDR2 are SEHNR and FQNEAQ (reference sequence). Trimming stripped 6 bases from V and 4 bases from J, with 11 bases between. This CDR3 has 13 residues. CDR3 sequence reads: CASSRGGSDTQYF. The CDR3 coding sequence is TGTGCCAGCAGTCGCGGAGGCTCAGATACGCAGTATTTT.

V gene TRBV20-1 combines with J gene TRBJ1-5, with D possibly TRBD1 on 5 matching bases. The germline V and J ends were trimmed by 6 bases and 3 bases, with 15 bases remaining between them. Germline loops: CDR1 DFQATT, CDR2 SNEGSKA (reference sequence). The CDR3 spans 14 residues. DNA of the CDR3: TGCAGTGCGACACCGGGACGGTACAATCAGCCCCAGCATTTT. Protein sequence: CSATPGRYNQPQHF.